This entry describes one TCR beta chain. Its antigen is as yet unknown. This specimen belongs to a study of post-analysis software for immune sequencing data. Looking at the study overall: The courses of disease that were included comprised relapsing-remitting, secondary progressive and progressive-relapsing multiple sclerosis.

Tagging with unique molecular identifiers was a feature of the TCR beta cDNA libraries. Some 500,000 cDNA molecules were recovered from an input of 1 to 10 million T cells. A single record per CDR3 protein comes from TCRdb applying MiXCR to the PCR reads. The sample consists of fewer than 900,000 distinct CDR3 sequences, around 46% of them appearing once. Overall study results and limits: Included in a set of several TRBV segments more frequent in patients than controls were TRBV5-6, TRBV5-1 and TRBV20-1. Under F measure analysis, samples from one preparation batch co-clustered strongly.

CDR3 length equals 12 residues. Germline V CDR1 and CDR2: MNHEY, SMNVEV (reference sequence). Trimming left V 2 bases short and J 7 bases short, with 8 bases between. The chain combines TRBV27 with TRBJ1-2; D might be TRBD1 (5 bases). The receptor comes from a girl aged 5 to 17 with multiple sclerosis. Sequenced: blood. The chain's CDR3 is CASSLRGVGYTF. CDR3 in DNA: TGTGCCAGCAGTTTAAGGGGTGTTGGCTACACCTTC.